This entry features one T cell receptor beta chain sequence. With random hexamers, reverse transcription was performed on roughly 0.45 to 1 ug of RNA. A single record per CDR3 protein comes from TCRdb applying MiXCR to the immunoSEQ multiplex PCR reads. Counted here are about 130,000 distinct CDR3 sequences, roughly 89% occurring once; the ten biggest clones make up about 0.23%. This CDR3 has 12 residues. V lost 3 bases, J lost 10 bases, and 5 bases stayed unmatched. The data belong to a study of CD8 T cells in Susac syndrome. This clonotype was obtained from a human donor with multiple sclerosis. This chain joins TRBV12-3 or TRBV12-4 and TRBJ1-1, with 7 bases fitting TRBD1. Sequencing used CD8+ T cells from PBMCs. The CDR3 bases are TGTGCCAGCAGTTTCCTACAGGGGATAGCTTTCTTT. Its translation: CASSFLQGIAFF.